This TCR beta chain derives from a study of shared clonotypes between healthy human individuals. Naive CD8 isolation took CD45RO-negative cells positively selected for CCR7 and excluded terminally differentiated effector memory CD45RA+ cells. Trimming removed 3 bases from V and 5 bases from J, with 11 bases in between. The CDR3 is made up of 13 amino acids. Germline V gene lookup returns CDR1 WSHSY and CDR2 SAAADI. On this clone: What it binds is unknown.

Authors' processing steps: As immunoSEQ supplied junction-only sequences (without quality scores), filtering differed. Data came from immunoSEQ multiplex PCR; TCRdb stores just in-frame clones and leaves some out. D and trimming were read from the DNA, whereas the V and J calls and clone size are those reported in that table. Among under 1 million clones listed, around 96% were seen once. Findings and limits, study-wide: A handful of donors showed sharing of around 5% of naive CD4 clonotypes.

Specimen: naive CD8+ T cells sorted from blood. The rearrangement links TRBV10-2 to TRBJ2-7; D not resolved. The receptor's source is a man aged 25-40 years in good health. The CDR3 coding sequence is TGCGCCAGCAGTGATATGTCCCGGGACGAGCAGTACTTC. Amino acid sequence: CASSDMSRDEQYF.